A selection of T cell receptor beta chains follows, all from one sample in a study of cytomegalovirus exposure and HLA in healthy donors. The table came from immunoSEQ multiplex PCR; TCRdb's copy has only in-frame clones and leaves some out. This sample has some 110,000 clones; about 70% occur once, and the top ten carry approximately 4.4%. Sequencing input: PBMCs. The receptors here all came from a man aged 25 to 40 in good health and CMV-seropositive. Both conserved end residues are part of each CDR3. A D gene is named only where the DNA matches it firmly. Rows may omit the clone size; those that give it use once, few, many or a size class.

v_call	d_call	j_call	clone_size	cdr3_aa	cdr3_nt
TRBV7-8	TRBD2	TRBJ2-3	once	CASSPRVRAGGTDTQYF	TGTGCCAGCAGCCCTCGCGTGCGGGCGGGGGGCACAGATACGCAGTATTTT
TRBV6-5	.	TRBJ1-1	.	CASSREGRAFF	TGTGCCAGCAGCCGGGAGGGGAGGGCTTTCTTT
TRBV15	TRBD2	TRBJ2-5	.	CATSRDTSGGLQETQYF	TGTGCCACCAGCAGAGATACTAGCGGGGGGTTACAAGAGACCCAGTACTTC
TRBV6-5	TRBD2	TRBJ2-7	.	CASREGGSYEQYF	TGTGCCAGCAGGGAGGGAGGGTCCTACGAGCAGTACTTC
TRBV27	.	TRBJ2-7	.	CASSFRGAPLQQYF	TGTGCCAGCAGTTTTCGGGGGGCGCCGCTACAGCAGTACTTC
TRBV6-5	TRBD1	TRBJ1-3	.	CASGTGGGNTIYF	TGTGCCAGCGGGACAGGGGGTGGAAACACCATATATTTT
TRBV6-5	.	TRBJ1-1	.	CASSSGDGHMNTEAFF	TGTGCCAGCAGTTCAGGGGACGGCCACATGAACACTGAAGCTTTCTTT
TRBV28	TRBD1	TRBJ1-5	.	CASSYRTGSQPQHF	TGTGCCAGCAGCTACAGGACAGGTAGCCAGCCCCAGCATTTT
TRBV4-3	.	TRBJ2-1	.	CASSSLSAANEQFF	TGCGCCAGCAGCTCTTTGTCGGCGGCCAATGAGCAGTTCTTC
TRBV5-8	.	TRBJ2-7	once	CASSQWEQSSYEQYF	TGTGCCAGCAGTCAGTGGGAGCAGAGCTCCTACGAGCAGTACTTC
TRBV14	TRBD1	TRBJ1-3	.	CASSLRGTGNTIYF	TGTGCCAGCAGCCTCAGGGGGACTGGAAACACCATATATTTT
TRBV13	.	TRBJ2-7	.	CASSLVTDPLEQYF	TGTGCCAGCAGCTTAGTTACAGACCCTCTCGAGCAGTACTTC
TRBV11-2	TRBD1	TRBJ2-7	.	CASSLGGTGGHYEQYF	TGTGCCAGCAGCTTAGGGGGGACAGGGGGCCACTACGAGCAGTACTTC
TRBV14	TRBD2	TRBJ2-3	.	CASSQDLTADWTSGSSTDTQYF	TGTGCCAGCAGCCAAGATCTTACGGCAGATTGGACTAGCGGGAGTAGCACAGATACGCAGTATTTT
TRBV7-2	TRBD1	TRBJ1-5	.	CASSPVQGAGNQPQHF	TGTGCCAGCAGCCCTGTACAGGGGGCGGGCAATCAGCCCCAGCATTTT
TRBV19	TRBD1	TRBJ1-1	.	CASSSTGGLGTEAFF	TGTGCCAGTAGCTCTACAGGGGGCCTCGGGACTGAAGCTTTCTTT
TRBV11-2	.	TRBJ1-1	few	CASSLVSNPEAFF	TGTGCCAGCAGCTTAGTCAGTAACCCTGAAGCTTTCTTT
TRBV28	.	TRBJ1-3	.	CASISPSGTIYF	TGTGCCAGCATCTCTCCCTCCGGCACCATATATTTT
TRBV10-3	TRBD1	TRBJ2-6	once	CAIRTPGQGFGANVLTF	TGTGCCATCAGAACCCCGGGACAGGGTTTTGGGGCCAACGTCCTGACTTTC
TRBV7-9	.	TRBJ2-7	.	CASSPGYEQYF	TGTGCCAGCAGCCCAGGGTACGAGCAGTACTTC